Listed here is a single T cell receptor beta chain. Antigen specificity is unknown. This entry comes from a study of cytomegalovirus exposure and HLA in healthy donors. PCR primers comprised 60 Vbeta and 13 Jbeta primers. Here immunoSEQ multiplex PCR was the method, and the copy in TCRdb shows in-frame clones only, minus some. This sample carries roughly 200,000 clones, 65% to 90% of them seen once, and the ten largest clones take roughly 0.33%. Study-level findings and limits: Productive rates of about 87% or about 30% were seen for most TCR beta V segments in an earlier analysis.

CDR3 length equals 15 residues. Trimming removed 5 bases from V and 3 bases from J, with 14 bases in between. Germline assignment: CDR1 SGHNT and CDR2 YENEEA. This TCR came from a woman aged 30 to 39 in good health and CMV-seronegative. This sequence joins TRBV11-3 and TRBJ2-1; TRBD2 might be the D (6 bases). Sample: PBMCs. The chain's CDR3 is CASSQRSGVYNEQFF. Here the CDR3 DNA reads TGTGCCAGCAGCCAACGCTCGGGGGTCTACAATGAGCAGTTCTTC.